This T cell receptor (beta chain) was recovered during a study of identical twins. About this clonotype itself: Its cognate antigen is unknown.

Each CDR3 protein gets one entry after TCRdb re-called the 5' RACE reads with MiXCR. The repertoire holds hundreds of thousands of distinct CDR3 sequences, with 20% to 25% as singletons. Study-level findings and limits: Fewer insertions were carried by abundant cord blood beta clonotypes, but none was seen in memory repertoires. The study drew conclusions from cross-sectional statistical analysis, not from following the same donors. Researchers reported excess low generation probability among twin-shared out-of-frame alpha sequences.

This sample was shared with a second study, whose subject was yellow fever vaccine responses in identical twins.

The TCR comes from a young woman in good health. Sequenced material: CD4+ T cells sorted from blood.

In DNA form, the CDR3 reads TGTGCCAGCAGGGCCGCGGGAGGCTACACTGAAGCTTTCTTT. It codes for CASRAAGGYTEAFF. The gene calls are TRBV2 and TRBJ1-1; D uncertain. The germline CDR1 and CDR2 sequences are SNHLY and FYNNEI. Trimming pared 6 bases from V and 3 bases from J, leaving 14 bases between. The length of the CDR3 is 14 residues.